This is a list of T cell receptor beta chains from one sample in a study of blood T cell repertoires in COVID-19. Data came from immunoSEQ multiplex PCR; TCRdb stores just in-frame clones and leaves some out. Among some 200,000 clones, approximately 90% were seen once, and the ten largest hold approximately 6%. The sample taken for sequencing was peripheral blood. The receptors were sampled from a man aged 80 or over with acute or convalescent COVID-19. CDR3s include the opening cysteine and the closing phenylalanine or tryptophan. The D gene is left open where the match is weak. Size is omitted from some rows. Given values are once, few, many or a class for expanded clones.

cdr3_nt	cdr3_aa	v_call	clone_size	d_call	cdr3_length	j_call
TGTGCCAGCAGCCAAGATAGGGGACAGTCCAATGAGCAGTTCTTC	CASSQDRGQSNEQFF	TRBV3-1/TRBV3-2	-	TRBD1	15	TRBJ2-1
TGCGCCAGCACCCAAACGGAGAATTATAATTCACCCCTCCACTTT	CASTQTENYNSPLHF	TRBV5-1	once	-	15	TRBJ1-6
TGTGCCAGCACCGAGAACACGGGACTGGGGATTCAGCCCCAGCATTTT	CASTENTGLGIQPQHF	TRBV2	-	-	16	TRBJ1-5
TGTGCCAGCAGCCAAATCCAGGGCAGGGGCTACACCTTC	CASSQIQGRGYTF	TRBV14	-	-	13	TRBJ1-2
TGTGCCAGCAGCTCGAATTTGGACAGGTCCGACGGTGGGGCCAACGTCCTGACTTTC	CASSSNLDRSDGGANVLTF	TRBV7-9	-	TRBD1	19	TRBJ2-6
TGTGCCAGCAGTTTATATCTAGCGGGAGGCACAGATACGCAGTATTTT	CASSLYLAGGTDTQYF	TRBV27	-	TRBD2	16	TRBJ2-3
TGTGCCTCGGGTGAGGGGGCGGGCACCGGGGAGCTGTTTTTT	CASGEGAGTGELFF	TRBV10-3	-	TRBD1	14	TRBJ2-2
TGCGCCAGCAGCTTGGCCGGGAGGGCCCTCGATGAGCAGTTCTTC	CASSLAGRALDEQFF	TRBV5-1	-	TRBD2	15	TRBJ2-1
TGTGCCAGCAGCTTAGCGGGAGGGGGGGAGACCCAGTACTTC	CASSLAGGGETQYF	TRBV7-2	-	-	14	TRBJ2-5
TGTGCCAGCAGTGAAGGGGGCCCAAACACCGGGGAGCTGTTTTTT	CASSEGGPNTGELFF	TRBV6-1	-	-	15	TRBJ2-2
TGTGCCAGCAGCTTAGGGTCCCTAGCGGGAGCAGGAGAGACCCAGTACTTC	CASSLGSLAGAGETQYF	TRBV7-2	-	TRBD2	17	TRBJ2-5
TGTGCCAGCAGTTACCCAGGAGCGGGGAGGAATGAGCAGTTCTTC	CASSYPGAGRNEQFF	TRBV6-5	-	TRBD2	15	TRBJ2-1
TGCGCCAGCAGCTTGTGGACCGCCGGGGGGGAGACCCAGTACTTC	CASSLWTAGGETQYF	TRBV5-1	-	TRBD2	15	TRBJ2-5
TGTGCCAGCAGTTTACTGGCGGGAGGAACCGGGGAGCTGTTTTTT	CASSLLAGGTGELFF	TRBV27	-	TRBD2	15	TRBJ2-2
TGTGCCAGCAGCCTAAACACCGGGGAGCTGTTTTTT	CASSLNTGELFF	TRBV7-2	-	-	12	TRBJ2-2
TGCGCCAGCAGCTTGGGGACAGTGCCCAATGAAAAACTGTTTTTT	CASSLGTVPNEKLFF	TRBV5-1	-	-	15	TRBJ1-4
TGTGCCAGCAGCTTGGGGGGCCAGGGGGCCGGGGAGCTGTTTTTT	CASSLGGQGAGELFF	TRBV5-4	-	TRBD1	15	TRBJ2-2
TGTGCCAGCTCACCTTCAGGGGGCCTGGACACTGAAGCTTTCTTT	CASSPSGGLDTEAFF	TRBV18	-	TRBD1	15	TRBJ1-1
TGTGCCAGCAGCCAAGACCCCGGGACATCCTCCTACGAGCAGTACTTC	CASSQDPGTSSYEQYF	TRBV3-1/TRBV3-2	-	-	16	TRBJ2-7
TGTGCCACCAGTGATGGGGGGAAAGAGACCCAGTACTTC	CATSDGGKETQYF	TRBV24-1	-	-	13	TRBJ2-5
TGCGCCAGCACCTTGGGGGGCTGGACAGATACGCAGTATTTT	CASTLGGWTDTQYF	TRBV5-1	-	-	14	TRBJ2-3
TGTGCCAGTAGTACTAGACAGTCTATGTGGCCCCAGCATTTT	CASSTRQSMWPQHF	TRBV19	-	-	14	TRBJ1-5
TGTGCCAGCAGCCAAGGACAGGGGGGGCCAGATACGCAGTATTTT	CASSQGQGGPDTQYF	TRBV4-2	few	TRBD1	15	TRBJ2-3
TGTGCCATCAGCGGTGACAGCTCCATCTATGGCTACACCTTC	CAISGDSSIYGYTF	TRBV10-3	-	-	14	TRBJ1-2
TGTGCCAGCAGTTACTCCCGCGGGACAGGGGAGGGTGGCTACACCTTC	CASSYSRGTGEGGYTF	TRBV6-6	-	TRBD1	16	TRBJ1-2
TGTGCCAGCAGTAAAGGGACTAGCGAGACCCAGTACTTC	CASSKGTSETQYF	TRBV2	-	TRBD2	13	TRBJ2-5
TGTGCCAGCTCACCACCCACTAGCGGTTCTTACAATGAGCAGTTCTTC	CASSPPTSGSYNEQFF	TRBV18	once	TRBD2	16	TRBJ2-1
TGTGCCAGCAGCCCCAAGCCCGCAGGGGAGATCACAGATACGCAGTATTTT	CASSPKPAGEITDTQYF	TRBV4-2	-	-	17	TRBJ2-3
TGTGCCAGCAACTTTGCCCCGAATCAGCCCCAGCATTTT	CASNFAPNQPQHF	TRBV12-3/TRBV12-4	-	-	13	TRBJ1-5
TGTGCCAGCAGCTTAGTGGCAGGGGTTACACAAGAGACCCAGTACTTC	CASSLVAGVTQETQYF	TRBV7-6	-	-	16	TRBJ2-5
TGTGCCAGCAGTTTCCGGAGGGGTGGCAATCAGCCCCAGCATTTT	CASSFRRGGNQPQHF	TRBV27	few	-	15	TRBJ1-5
TGTGCCAGCAGCGCGGACAGTGAGACCCAGTACTTC	CASSADSETQYF	TRBV12-3/TRBV12-4	-	-	12	TRBJ2-5
TGTGCCAGCAGCTTGGCCCAGGGGATCACAGATACGCAGTATTTT	CASSLAQGITDTQYF	TRBV7-2	few	-	15	TRBJ2-3
TGTGCCAGCAGCGCCAGCGGGTCCCCTAGAGCCAGCTTC	CASSASGSPRASF	TRBV7-2	-	-	13	TRBJ2-7
TGTGCCAGCAGCTCCACTAGCGGGAGAGGGGTGGGTTACAATGAGCAGTTCTTC	CASSSTSGRGVGYNEQFF	TRBV7-2	-	TRBD2	18	TRBJ2-1
TGTGCCAGCAGCTTGGTTGGCAGGAACACTGAAGCTTTCTTT	CASSLVGRNTEAFF	TRBV5-5	-	-	14	TRBJ1-1
TGTGCCAGCAGCCTAACAGGGTTAGACTATGGCTACACCTTC	CASSLTGLDYGYTF	TRBV11-2	-	-	14	TRBJ1-2
TGTGCCAGCTCAGAGGAACGGGAAAAACTGTTTTTT	CASSEEREKLFF	TRBV18	-	-	12	TRBJ1-4
TGTGCCTGGAGTCAAGGACTAGCGGGAGGTACAATCGAGCAGTTCTTC	CAWSQGLAGGTIEQFF	TRBV30	-	TRBD2	16	TRBJ2-1
TGTGCCAGCAGTCGGAGGGTAAGGTCTGGGGCCAACGTCCTGACTTTC	CASSRRVRSGANVLTF	TRBV28	once	-	16	TRBJ2-6